This TCR beta chain was obtained from a study of T-cell memory formation after mild COVID-19. Study-wide points: Detection of some responders pre-infection suggested pre-existing cross-reactive memory T cells participated. The study found contracting CD4+ clones mainly in CM and EM and contracting CD8+ clones in EMRA.

V was cut by 8 bases and J by 5 bases, with 15 bases left in between. The CDR3 loop spans 14 amino acids. TCRdb re-called the 5' RACE reads through MiXCR, storing one row per CDR3 protein. The table lists 120,000 to 150,000 distinct CDR3 sequences, under 25% of them singletons. This clonotype was counted a few times. The antigen is unknown. The source is an adult woman who had mild COVID-19 (a few samples of this study predate the infection). Cell type and time point are not known. The chain employs TRBV12-3 or TRBV12-4 and TRBJ2-2; D may be TRBD2 (5 bases). The material sequenced was PBMCs or a T cell subset sorted from them (not recorded which). This CDR3 is CASSLGRGTGELFF. The CDR3 DNA reads TGTGCCAGCTCTTTAGGGCGAGGGACCGGGGAGCTGTTTTTT.